This TCR beta chain was captured in a study of T cell changes during pregnancy in multiple sclerosis. Method: immunoSEQ multiplex PCR; TCRdb's copy keeps in-frame clones and lacks some. Among 45,000 to 70,000 clones listed, about 91% were seen once. Germline lookup yields CDR1 MNHEY and CDR2 SVGAGI. CDR3 length: 14 amino acids. V shed 2 bases and J shed 3 bases, with 11 bases lying between them. The sample in question was CD4+ T cells from peripheral blood mononuclear cells, obtained in the second trimester of pregnancy. The sequence came from a female donor with multiple sclerosis, enrolled in a pregnancy study. This sequence joins TRBV6-5 and TRBJ2-7, with D possibly matching TRBD2 (5 bases). CDR3 nucleotide sequence: TGTGCCAGCAGTTACGTCGACGGGGACTACGAGCAGTACTTC. Protein product: CASSYVDGDYEQYF.